Listed below are T cell receptor beta chains from one sample, sequenced in a study of regulatory and conventional T cells in RAG deficiency. TCRdb's table, derived via immunoSEQ multiplex PCR, lists solely in-frame clones and lacks some. The sample consists of some 20,000 clones, more than 85% of them appearing once. This sample was shared with a second study, whose subject was regulatory T cells.

The material sequenced was CD4+ T cells sorted from blood. These receptors all come from a human donor in good health. Each CDR3 is given with its conserved first and last residue. The order of the fields is V gene, D gene, J gene, CDR3 protein, CDR3 DNA. D genes are given only for firm matches.

TRBV6-1	NA	TRBJ2-3	CASSSLSSVTQYF	TGTGCCAGCAGTTCCCTAAGCTCCGTTACGCAGTATTTT
TRBV7-9	NA	TRBJ2-5	CASSLWGQETQYF	TGTGCCAGCAGCTTATGGGGGCAAGAGACCCAGTACTTC
TRBV30	TRBD1	TRBJ1-1	CAWSVTGLMNTEAFF	TGTGCCTGGAGTGTGACAGGGCTAATGAACACTGAAGCTTTCTTT
TRBV7-6	NA	TRBJ2-1	CASRGRGHNEQFF	TGTGCCAGCAGAGGTAGGGGACACAATGAGCAGTTCTTC
TRBV5-6	NA	TRBJ2-7	CASSPVAGSSYEQYF	TGTGCCAGCAGCCCCGTGGCCGGGAGCTCCTACGAGCAGTACTTC
TRBV5-4	TRBD2	TRBJ2-3	CASSRSGGVTDTQYF	TGTGCCAGCAGCCGTAGCGGGGGGGTCACAGATACGCAGTATTTT
TRBV19	NA	TRBJ1-2	CASSLTSNYGYTF	TGTGCCAGTAGTTTGACATCTAACTATGGCTACACCTTC
TRBV19	NA	TRBJ1-2	CASTGSLDGYTF	TGTGCCAGTACCGGATCCTTGGATGGCTACACCTTC
TRBV5-4	TRBD2	TRBJ2-7	CASSFLSPARGAYEQYF	TGTGCCAGCAGCTTTCTATCTCCAGCCCGGGGGGCCTACGAGCAGTACTTC
TRBV19	TRBD1	TRBJ1-5	CASVPGQGNQPQHF	TGTGCCAGTGTCCCGGGACAGGGAAATCAGCCCCAGCATTTT
TRBV5-4	NA	TRBJ2-1	CASSLLGQSYNEQFF	TGTGCCAGCAGCTTGCTAGGACAGTCCTACAATGAGCAGTTCTTC
TRBV6-5	NA	TRBJ1-2	CASSYTGLYGYTF	TGTGCCAGCAGTTACACGGGGCTCTATGGCTACACCTTC
TRBV6-5	NA	TRBJ1-2	CASSWDTNYGYTF	TGTGCCAGCAGTTGGGACACTAACTATGGCTACACCTTC
TRBV10-3	NA	TRBJ2-7	CAISVTTRSSYEQYF	TGTGCCATCAGTGTGACAACCAGAAGCTCCTACGAGCAGTACTTC
TRBV18	TRBD2	TRBJ2-3	CASSPPASGVTDTQYF	TGTGCCAGCTCACCACCGGCTAGCGGGGTCACAGATACGCAGTATTTT
TRBV28	TRBD2	TRBJ2-7	CASRLSGRVGREQYF	TGTGCCAGCAGACTTAGCGGGAGGGTTGGGCGCGAGCAGTACTTC
TRBV6-1	NA	TRBJ1-6	CASSEVGLGNSPLHF	TGTGCCAGCAGTGAAGTGGGACTGGGGAATTCACCCCTCCACTTT
TRBV6-4	TRBD2	TRBJ2-5	CASSDSGSGRKETQYF	TGTGCCAGCAGTGACTCGGGCAGCGGGAGGAAAGAGACCCAGTACTTC